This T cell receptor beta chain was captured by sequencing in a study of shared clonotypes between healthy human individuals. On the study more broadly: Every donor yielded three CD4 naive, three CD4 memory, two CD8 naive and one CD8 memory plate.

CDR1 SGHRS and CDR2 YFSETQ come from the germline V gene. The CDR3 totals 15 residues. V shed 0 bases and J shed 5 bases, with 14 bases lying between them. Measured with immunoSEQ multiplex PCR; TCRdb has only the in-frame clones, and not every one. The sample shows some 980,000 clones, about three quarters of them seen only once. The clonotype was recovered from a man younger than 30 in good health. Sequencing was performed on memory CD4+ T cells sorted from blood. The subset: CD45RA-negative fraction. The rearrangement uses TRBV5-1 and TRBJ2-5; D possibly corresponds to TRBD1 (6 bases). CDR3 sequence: CASSLVGARRETQYF. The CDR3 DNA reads TGCGCCAGCAGCTTGGTGGGGGCGCGGAGGGAGACCCAGTACTTC.